This record concerns one T cell receptor beta chain sequence. These data come from a study of CD8 T cells in ankylosing spondylitis. As the method for making TCR beta libraries, quantitative 5'-RACE with molecular barcodes was used. Each CDR3 protein is one row after TCRdb ran MiXCR on the 5' RACE reads. The sample records just over 300,000 distinct CDR3 sequences, less than 25% being singletons. Sequencing was carried out using blood, either unsorted or a sorted T cell fraction (not recorded which). The sequence was obtained from a female donor with ankylosing spondylitis or in good health (not recorded which).

DNA of the CDR3: TGTGCCAGCAGCCCCCGGACAGCAACTACTAACTATGGCTACACCTTC. Protein: CASSPRTATTNYGYTF. The chain carries TRBV6-2 or TRBV6-3 and TRBJ1-2, with D tentatively TRBD1 (6 bases). The germline V gene has CDR1 MNHEY and CDR2 SVGEGT. This CDR3 is built from 16 residues. V gave up 6 bases and J gave up 0 bases, with 17 bases separating them.